Sequencing of this T cell receptor (beta chain) was carried out in a study of molecular identifiers for immune sequencing clone quantification. This clonotype has only a few counts. This CDR3 is built from 18 residues. Trimming cost V 1 base and J 0 bases; bases outside gene matches: 6. Germline V lookup: CDR1 PRHDT, CDR2 FYEKMQ (reference sequence). Methods described previously were used for bulk TCR libraries, and listed TCR primers were applied. TCRdb called the PCR reads again in MiXCR, with one record for every CDR3 protein. The sample yields 250,000 to 350,000 distinct CDR3 sequences, 20% to 25% seen once.

The source of this sequence is a human donor in good health. Some libraries in this study had Jurkat cell RNA spiked in. This chain connects TRBV13 to TRBJ1-2, with 12 nucleotides matching TRBD1. Sequencing was done on a sample of naive CD8+ T cells from blood, with Jurkat cell RNA spiked in. Subset meaning: FACS-sorted CD8+CD4-CCR7+CD45RA+ naive T cells. CDR3 in amino acids: CASSLVGTGGRTNYGYTF. DNA for the CDR3: TGTGCCAGCAGCTTAGTTGGGACAGGGGGCCGTACTAACTATGGCTACACCTTC.